This is a list of T cell receptor beta chains from one sample in a study of shared clonotypes between healthy human individuals. Profiled with immunoSEQ multiplex PCR; TCRdb holds only in-frame clones, not every one. Of over 2 million clones listed, about 95% are singletons. The material sequenced was naive CD8+ T cells sorted from blood. The receptor source for this set is a man aged 18 to 30 in good health. The CDR3 runs from the conserved cysteine through the conserved F or W. The D gene is left open where the match is weak.

V: TRBV5-4; J: TRBJ1-3; D: -; CDR3: CASSPGVGLSGNTIYF; DNA: TGTGCCAGCAGCCCGGGTGTCGGACTCTCTGGAAACACCATATATTTT
V: TRBV30; J: TRBJ2-3; D: TRBD2; CDR3: CAILADTQYF; DNA: TGTGCCATACTAGCGGATACGCAGTATTTT
V: TRBV29-1; J: TRBJ1-2; D: TRBD1; CDR3: CSAWTGTGGGYTF; DNA: TGCAGCGCGTGGACAGGGACCGGAGGTGGCTACACCTTC
V: TRBV6-1; J: TRBJ2-7; D: TRBD2; CDR3: CASSALAGGGLYEQYF; DNA: TGTGCCAGCAGTGCCCTAGCGGGGGGAGGCCTCTACGAGCAGTACTTC
V: TRBV2; J: TRBJ2-3; D: -; CDR3: CASSTSHAGTDTQYF; DNA: TGTGCCAGCAGTACTTCCCATGCCGGCACAGATACGCAGTATTTT
V: TRBV21-1; J: TRBJ2-3; D: -; CDR3: CASSIITDCTSTDTQYF; DNA: TGTGCCAGCAGCATAATAACGGACTGCACTAGCACAGATACGCAGTATTTT
V: TRBV28; J: TRBJ2-7; D: -; CDR3: CASSLGLAEQYF; DNA: TGTGCCAGCAGTCTAGGCCTGGCCGAGCAGTACTTC
V: TRBV10-3; J: TRBJ1-5; D: -; CDR3: CAISESGNSNQPQHF; DNA: TGTGCCATCAGTGAGTCAGGGAATAGCAATCAGCCCCAGCATTTT
V: TRBV11-2; J: TRBJ2-7; D: -; CDR3: CASSGLVSEQYF; DNA: TGTGCCAGCAGCGGGCTGGTGAGCGAGCAGTACTTC
V: TRBV6-6; J: TRBJ1-3; D: -; CDR3: CASSGPFSSGNTIYF; DNA: TGTGCCAGCAGCGGACCGTTTAGCTCTGGAAACACCATATATTTT